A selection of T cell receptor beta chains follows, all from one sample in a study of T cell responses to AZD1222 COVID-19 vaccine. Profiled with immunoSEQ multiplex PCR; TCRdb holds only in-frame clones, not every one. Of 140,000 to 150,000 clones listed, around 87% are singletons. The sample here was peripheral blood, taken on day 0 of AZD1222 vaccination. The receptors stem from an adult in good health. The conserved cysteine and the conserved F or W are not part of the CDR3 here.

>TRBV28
ASSNLQGPGRGETQY
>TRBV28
ASNRQPSNYGYT
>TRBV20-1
SASSVLVNLNEQETQY
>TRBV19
ASSMGSGGHYEQY
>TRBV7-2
ASSGTLVGELF
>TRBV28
ASHWTGGYT
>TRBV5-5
ASSFRGTEAF
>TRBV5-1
ASSQAGGSGNTIY
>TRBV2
ASRLDSSSYEQY
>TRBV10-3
AIRQGGGTEAF
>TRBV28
ASRTRRGEPLSYEQY
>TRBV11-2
ASSLGFQGNTIY
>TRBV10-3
AISEGQGNYGYT
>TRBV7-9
ASSRSGAGGYEQY
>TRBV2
ASRLGRASTGELF
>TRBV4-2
ASSQDRPSSARNTIY
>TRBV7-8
ASSTRSGADNEQF
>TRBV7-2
ASSWTSPLTF
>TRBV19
ASSIGGTSVVGGYT
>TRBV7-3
ASSLGTGGLFSYEQY
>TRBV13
ASTLTPAAQGAF
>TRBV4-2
ASSQDLLASGETQY